These 7 T cell receptor beta chains share one sample of origin, sequenced in a study of blood T cells in healthy people across ages. A sample-barcoded 5' primer and a J-beta primer mix were used in a second PCR of about 7 to 12 cycles. TCRdb re-called the 5' RACE reads through MiXCR, storing one row per CDR3 protein. The table lists roughly 800,000 distinct CDR3 sequences, around 24% of them singletons. This sample was shared with a second study, whose subject was T cells of mothers and their children.

Source material: blood. These receptors all stem from a boy between 10 and 17 years old in good health.

CDR3 loop: CASSLYRTLNTEAFF. The DNA of the CDR3 is TGTGCCAGCAGCCTGTATAGGACTTTAAACACTGAAGCTTTCTTT. This chain uses TRBV12-3 or TRBV12-4 with TRBJ1-1, with D hard to call. V was trimmed by 6 bases and J by 2 bases, leaving 16 bases between them. There are 15 residues in the CDR3.

A few counts support this clonotype. This chain connects TRBV7-8 to TRBJ1-4; D is possibly TRBD1 (5 bases). The length of the CDR3 is 14 residues. Germline V gives CDR1 SGHVS, CDR2 FQNEAQ. V was clipped by 1 base and J by 8 bases, with 11 bases between them. CDR3 nucleotides: TGTGCCAGCAGCTTAGTGGGGGTAATGGAAAAACTGTTTTTT. This translates into CASSLVGVMEKLFF.

This rearrangement joins TRBV28 to TRBJ2-5; 13 bases agree with TRBD2. CDR3 length: 18 residues. V was clipped by 6 bases and J by 2 bases; unmatched bases: 12. Looked up from germline, CDR1 is MDHEN and CDR2 is SYDVKM. CDR3 bases: TGTGCCAGCAGCCTCGGACTAGCGGGGGCCCTAAGTCAAGAGACCCAGTACTTC. This translates into CASSLGLAGALSQETQYF.

The V gene is TRBV28, the J gene TRBJ2-7; possibly TRBD1 for D (6 bases). The CDR3 extends over 17 amino acids. Germline loops: CDR1 MDHEN, CDR2 SYDVKM. The V and J ends lost 1 base and 1 base respectively, with 17 bases between them. This CDR3 is CASSLLGSPTGSYEQYF. The CDR3 DNA sequence: TGTGCCAGCAGTTTATTAGGGTCTCCTACAGGGTCCTACGAGCAGTACTTC.

J is TRBJ1-2 and V is TRBV20-1, with TRBD1 identical over 7 bases. Germline V lookup: CDR1 DFQATT, CDR2 SNEGSKA (reference sequence). The CDR3 covers 14 residues. The J segment lost 2 bases and the V segment lost 6 bases, leaving 9 bases of the junction unmatched. DNA for the CDR3: TGCAGTGCCGCCGTCCGGACAGGCAACTATGGCTACACCTTC. Its translation is CSAAVRTGNYGYTF.

The chain employs TRBV2 and TRBJ2-1, with TRBD1 matching 7 bases. The CDR3 is 14 residues long. Germline values: CDR1 SNHLY, CDR2 FYNNEI. V gave up 4 bases and J gave up 7 bases; unmatched junction bases: 7. The CDR3 region has the DNA TGTGCCAGCAGTGGGGACAGCTCGTGGAATGAGCAGTTCTTC. Protein sequence: CASSGDSSWNEQFF. Full variable domain (remainder filled in from reference TRBV2 and TRBJ2-1): EPEVTQTPSHQVTQMGQEVILRCVPISNHLYFYWYRQILGQKVEFLVSFYNNEISEKSEIFDDQFSVERPDGSNFTLKIRSTKLEDSAMYFCASSGDSSWNEQFFGPGTRLTVL.

This clonotype was seen only once. The chain is built from TRBV28 and TRBJ2-4; D remains unclear. Germline-derived CDR1 and CDR2 are MDHEN and SYDVKM. CDR3 length: 15 amino acids. Trimming took 3 bases from V and 0 from J, leaving 9 bases between them. The CDR3 spells CASSFESLAKNIQYF. The CDR3 nucleotides are TGTGCCAGCAGTTTTGAGTCACTAGCCAAAAACATTCAGTACTTC.